The source of this T cell receptor (beta chain) is a study of T cell responses to AZD1222 COVID-19 vaccine. For this clone: The target antigen is unknown.

From germline, CDR1 is LGHDT and CDR2 YNNKEL (reference sequence). The ends were cut back, 4 bases at V and 2 bases at J, with 11 bases in the middle. The CDR3 covers 14 residues. Study outcomes and limitations: Rises in breadth and depth of Spike-specific TCRs came after two AZD1222 doses.

Some clones are missing from TCRdb's copy, which holds only in-frame ones; the method was immunoSEQ multiplex PCR. The data show under 150,000 clones, roughly 92% seen once. This specimen consisted of peripheral blood, obtained 28 days after the second AZD1222 dose. The V gene is TRBV3-1 (or the pseudogene TRBV3-2), the J gene TRBJ1-1; D is ambiguous. The sequence was obtained from an adult who received the AZD1222 COVID-19 vaccine. The CDR3 protein is CASSRVITNTEAFF. In nucleotides, the CDR3 is TGTGCCAGCAGCCGCGTAATTACAAACACTGAAGCTTTCTTT.